This T cell receptor beta chain was obtained from a study of cytomegalovirus exposure and HLA in healthy donors. Germline V gene data show CDR1 as SGDLS and CDR2 as YYNGEE. The CDR3 is 15 residues long. After removal of 0 bases from V and 0 bases from J, the junction contained 2 bases not matched to a gene. 13 Jbeta primers and 60 Vbeta primers were used for the PCR. Clones were read by immunoSEQ multiplex PCR, and TCRdb kept only the in-frame ones, dropping some. Of approximately 70,000 clones in the sample, around 78% are singletons; the top ten hold over 6%. The chain carries TRBV9 and TRBJ1-1, with 7 bases lining up with TRBD1. The specimen was PBMCs. This clonotype was obtained from a man over 45 in good health and CMV-seronegative. The DNA for the CDR3 is TGTGCCAGCAGCGTAGGCGACAGGGTGAACACTGAAGCTTTCTTT. Protein: CASSVGDRVNTEAFF.